This is a list of T cell receptor beta chains from one sample in a study of radiation and T cells in renal cell carcinoma. Only in-frame clones appear in the TCRdb table, and some are missing; sequencing was by immunoSEQ multiplex PCR. The sample includes some 150,000 clones, approximately 86% of them seen just once. This specimen consisted of blood, obtained from a patient whose treatment included radiotherapy and nephrectomy. These TCRs come from a woman between 45 and 60 years old with renal cell carcinoma. The CDR3 runs from the conserved cysteine through the conserved F or W. Each record gives: J gene, V gene, D gene, clone size, CDR3 DNA, CDR3 protein. The D gene is left open where the match is weak. Part of the rows lack a size; the others show once, few, many or a class for expanded clones.

j_call: TRBJ2-3; v_call: TRBV15; d_call: TRBD2; clone_size: .; cdr3_nt: TGTGCCACCGCAACGGGGGGGTACACAGATACGCAGTATTTT; cdr3_aa: CATATGGYTDTQYF
j_call: TRBJ1-1; v_call: TRBV19; d_call: .; clone_size: .; cdr3_nt: TGTGCCAGTAGTATAGATCTATCTGGAGTTGAAGCTTTCTTT; cdr3_aa: CASSIDLSGVEAFF
j_call: TRBJ2-5; v_call: TRBV18; d_call: TRBD1; clone_size: .; cdr3_nt: TGTGCCAGCTCACCACAGAGGACAGGCCAAGAGACCCAGTACTTC; cdr3_aa: CASSPQRTGQETQYF
j_call: TRBJ2-2; v_call: TRBV19; d_call: .; clone_size: .; cdr3_nt: TGTGCCAGTAGTATGCCCGGGGAGCTGTTTTTT; cdr3_aa: CASSMPGELFF
j_call: TRBJ2-5; v_call: TRBV5-4; d_call: .; clone_size: .; cdr3_nt: TGTGCCAGCAGCTTTCGGGACCAAGAGACCCAGTACTTC; cdr3_aa: CASSFRDQETQYF
j_call: TRBJ1-2; v_call: TRBV6-5; d_call: TRBD1; clone_size: .; cdr3_nt: TGTGCCAGCAGTAAGACAGGGCTAACTAACTATGGCTACACCTTC; cdr3_aa: CASSKTGLTNYGYTF
j_call: TRBJ1-1; v_call: TRBV6-6; d_call: TRBD1; clone_size: .; cdr3_nt: TGTGCCAGCAGTTACACGACGACAGGGAGTACTGAAGCTTTCTTT; cdr3_aa: CASSYTTTGSTEAFF
j_call: TRBJ2-7; v_call: TRBV2; d_call: .; clone_size: once; cdr3_nt: TGTGCCAGCAGTTTCAGGGGAGACCACGAGCAGTACTTC; cdr3_aa: CASSFRGDHEQYF
j_call: TRBJ2-5; v_call: TRBV7-9; d_call: .; clone_size: .; cdr3_nt: TGTGCCAGCAGCTTAAGCGGCGTTAAAGAGACCCAGTACTTC; cdr3_aa: CASSLSGVKETQYF
j_call: TRBJ2-5; v_call: TRBV5-6; d_call: .; clone_size: .; cdr3_nt: TGTGCCAGCAGCGTAGGGTTCGGGGAGACCCAGTACTTC; cdr3_aa: CASSVGFGETQYF
j_call: TRBJ1-6; v_call: TRBV7-2; d_call: .; clone_size: .; cdr3_nt: TGTGCCAGCAGCTTATTGGTGTCAGTTAATAATTCACCCCTCCACTTT; cdr3_aa: CASSLLVSVNNSPLHF